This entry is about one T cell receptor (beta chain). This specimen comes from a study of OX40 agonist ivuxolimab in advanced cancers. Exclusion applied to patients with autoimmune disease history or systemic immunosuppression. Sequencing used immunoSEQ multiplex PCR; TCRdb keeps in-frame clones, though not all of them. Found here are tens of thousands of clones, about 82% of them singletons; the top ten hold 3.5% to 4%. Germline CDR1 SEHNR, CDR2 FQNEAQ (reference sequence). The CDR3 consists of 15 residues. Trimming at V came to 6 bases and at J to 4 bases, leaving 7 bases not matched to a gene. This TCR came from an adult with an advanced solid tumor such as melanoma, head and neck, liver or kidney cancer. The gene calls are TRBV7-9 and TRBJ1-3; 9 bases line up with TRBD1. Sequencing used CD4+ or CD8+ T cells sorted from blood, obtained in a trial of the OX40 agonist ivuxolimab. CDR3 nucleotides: TGTGCCAGCAGGCCGGGACAGGGTAAAGGAAACACCATATATTTT. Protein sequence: CASRPGQGKGNTIYF.